The 4 T cell receptor beta chains reported below all come from one sample, sequenced in a study of cytomegalovirus exposure and HLA in healthy donors. Profiling relied on immunoSEQ multiplex PCR, and the TCRdb table lists in-frame clones only, not all of them. The sample holds under 200,000 clones, around 90% seen once. Sequencing input: PBMCs. The receptors come from a woman aged 18-30 years in good health and CMV-seropositive.

The chain has TRBV19 and TRBJ2-7; no clear D. The germline V gene encodes CDR1 LNHDA and CDR2 SQIVND (reference sequence). This CDR3 is built from 13 residues. V gave up 4 bases and J gave up 5 bases, with 12 bases separating them. The DNA for the CDR3 is TGTGCCAGTAGTAGGAGTAGCCCGAACGAGCAGTACTTC. Its protein is CASSRSSPNEQYF.

This clone is a singleton in its sample. V is TRBV5-6 and J is TRBJ1-2; no clear D gene. Trimming cost V 2 bases and J 2 bases, with 4 bases left between them. The CDR3 runs to 12 residues. CDR1 is SGHDT, CDR2 YYEEEE, per germline. The CDR3 loop is CASSFTNYGYTF. CDR3 sequence (DNA): TGTGCCAGCAGCTTTACAAACTATGGCTACACCTTC.

The V and J genes are TRBV28 and TRBJ2-7, with a possible D match to TRBD2 (5 bases). The germline CDR1 and CDR2 sequences are MDHEN and SYDVKM. This CDR3 is 14 amino acids long. Trimming took 3 bases from V and 2 from J, leaving 11 bases between them. CDR3 loop: CASSLSLDAYEQYF. CDR3 nucleotide sequence: TGTGCCAGCAGTTTGTCACTAGACGCCTACGAGCAGTACTTC. The entire variable domain, with the rest obtained from reference TRBV28 and TRBJ2-7, is as follows: DVKVTQSSRYLVKRTGEKVFLECVQDMDHENMFWYRQDPGLGLRLIYFSYDVKMKEKGDIPEGYSVSREKKERFSLILESASTNQTSMYLCASSLSLDAYEQYFGPGTRLTVT.

V gene TRBV11-2 combines with J gene TRBJ2-3; TRBD2 aligns across 7 bases. The junction had 18 bases not matched to a gene; V was cut back by 4 bases and J by 2 bases. Germline V lookup: CDR1 SGHAT, CDR2 FQNNGV. The CDR3 consists of 19 residues. The CDR3 DNA reads TGTGCCAGCAGCTCCAACCCCATCCCTTCTAGCGGACCCACAGATACGCAGTATTTT. It encodes CASSSNPIPSSGPTDTQYF.